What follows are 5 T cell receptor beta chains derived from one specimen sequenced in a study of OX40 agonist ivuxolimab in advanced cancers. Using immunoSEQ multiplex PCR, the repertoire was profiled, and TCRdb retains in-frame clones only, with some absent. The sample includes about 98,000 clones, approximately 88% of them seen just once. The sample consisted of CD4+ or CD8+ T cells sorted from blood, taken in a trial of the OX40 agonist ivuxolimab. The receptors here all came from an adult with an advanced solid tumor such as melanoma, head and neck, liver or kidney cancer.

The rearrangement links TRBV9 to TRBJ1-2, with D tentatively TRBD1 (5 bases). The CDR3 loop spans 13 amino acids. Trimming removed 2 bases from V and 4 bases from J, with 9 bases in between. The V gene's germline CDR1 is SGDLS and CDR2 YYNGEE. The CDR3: CASSVQGSYGYTF. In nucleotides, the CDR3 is TGTGCCAGCAGCGTGCAGGGATCCTATGGCTACACCTTC.

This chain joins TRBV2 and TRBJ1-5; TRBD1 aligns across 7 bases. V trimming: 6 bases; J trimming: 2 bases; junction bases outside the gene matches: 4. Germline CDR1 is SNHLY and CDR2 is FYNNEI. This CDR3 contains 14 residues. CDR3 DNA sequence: TGTGCCAGCAGGGCTGACAGGGGCAATCAGCCCCAGCATTTT. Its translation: CASRADRGNQPQHF.

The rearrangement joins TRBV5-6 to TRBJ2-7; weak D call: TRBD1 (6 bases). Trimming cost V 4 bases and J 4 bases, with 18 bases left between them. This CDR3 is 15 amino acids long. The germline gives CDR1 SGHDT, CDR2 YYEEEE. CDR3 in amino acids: CASSEEGRGPYEQYF. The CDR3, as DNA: TGTGCCAGCAGCGAGGAAGGCAGGGGCCCTTACGAGCAGTACTTC.

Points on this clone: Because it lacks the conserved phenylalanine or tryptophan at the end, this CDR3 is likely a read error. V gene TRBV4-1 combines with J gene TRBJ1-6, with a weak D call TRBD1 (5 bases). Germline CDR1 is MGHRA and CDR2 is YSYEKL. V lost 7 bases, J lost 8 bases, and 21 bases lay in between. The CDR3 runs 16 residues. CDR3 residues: CASTSLGLFSYSPLHL. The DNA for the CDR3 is TGCGCCAGCACCTCCCTGGGGCTGTTTTCCTATTCACCCCTCCACCTT.

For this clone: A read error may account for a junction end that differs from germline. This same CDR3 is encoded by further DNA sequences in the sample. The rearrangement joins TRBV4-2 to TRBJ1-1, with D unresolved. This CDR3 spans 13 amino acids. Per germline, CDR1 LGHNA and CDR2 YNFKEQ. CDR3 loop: CASSQAAGTEAFF. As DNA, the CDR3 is TGTGCCAGTAGCCAAGCGGCCGGCACTGAAGCTTTCTTT.